These 30 T cell receptor beta chains came from one sample sequenced in a study of blood T cell repertoires in COVID-19. Assay used: immunoSEQ multiplex PCR; TCRdb lists only in-frame clones, some missing. The table records about 220,000 clones, 84% of them present only once. Sequencing was done on a sample of peripheral blood. The receptors derive from a woman aged 60 to 75 who had recovered from COVID-19.

The chain recombines TRBV4-1 with TRBJ2-1; maybe TRBD1 (6 bases). The CDR3 runs 17 residues. V was trimmed by 1 base and J by 3 bases, leaving 16 bases between them. CDR1 and CDR2 from the germline V gene are MGHRA and YSYEKL. CDR3 DNA: TGCGCCAGCAGCCAAGGCAGGACAGTGGGCCGCTACAATGAGCAGTTCTTC. It specifies CASSQGRTVGRYNEQFF.

The rearrangement joins TRBV2 to TRBJ2-3, with TRBD2 matching over 9 bases. Germline-derived CDR1 and CDR2 are SNHLY and FYNNEI. V shed 4 bases and J 3 bases; nucleotides not matched to a gene: 5. The CDR3 is made up of 15 amino acids. CDR3 amino acids: CASSGAGGWTDTQYF. The CDR3 DNA sequence: TGTGCCAGCAGTGGGGCGGGGGGGTGGACAGATACGCAGTATTTT.

V is TRBV21-1 and J is TRBJ1-3; the table's D call TRBD1 went unverified against the DNA. TRBV21-1 is assigned pseudogene status. This CDR3 region has 18 residues. For the CDR3, the DNA is TGTGCCAGCAGCAAAGCGACGGGACAAGCTCACTCTGGAAACACCATATATTTT. This translates into CASSKATGQAHSGNTIYF.

The chain links TRBV5-1 to TRBJ2-2; 9 bases match TRBD2. Germline-derived CDR1 and CDR2 are SGHRS and YFSETQ. This CDR3 comprises 15 residues. V trimming: 4 bases; J trimming: 3 bases; junction bases outside the gene matches: 4. In DNA, the CDR3 is TGCGCCAGCAGCACTCGGACTAGCGACACCGGGGAGCTGTTTTTT. Protein product: CASSTRTSDTGELFF.

The chain carries TRBV27 and TRBJ2-1; D may be TRBD2 (6 bases). V lost 6 bases, J lost 6 bases, and 15 bases lay in between. Per germline, CDR1 MNHEY and CDR2 SMNVEV (reference sequence). The CDR3 runs to 14 residues. The CDR3 nucleotides are TGTGCCAGCAGGGGCATCCTCGGGGGCAATGAGCAGTTCTTC. Its protein is CASRGILGGNEQFF.

The chain uses TRBV15 and TRBJ2-7; 7 nucleotides agree with TRBD1. This CDR3 is 14 amino acids long. With 4 bases clipped from V and 3 bases from J, the junction kept 6 bases outside the gene matches. Germline V CDR1 and CDR2: LNHNV, YYDKDF (reference sequence). This CDR3 is CATSTGQRYYEQYF. The CDR3, as DNA: TGTGCCACCAGCACGGGACAGAGATACTACGAGCAGTACTTC.

This chain uses TRBV3-1 (or the pseudogene TRBV3-2) with TRBJ1-4; D is possibly TRBD1 (5 bases). Germline V gene data show CDR1 as LGHDT and CDR2 as YNNKEL (reference sequence). CDR3 length: 16 amino acids. Trimming left V 3 bases short and J 7 bases short, with 18 bases between. The CDR3, as DNA: TGTGCCAGCAGCCAGGGCCGGGCGGGACGAGGTGAAAAACTGTTTTTT. This sequence encodes CASSQGRAGRGEKLFF.

The genes are TRBV5-4 and TRBJ1-1, with a weak D call TRBD1 (6 bases). Per the germline V gene, CDR1 is SGHNT and CDR2 is YYREEE (reference sequence). V was shortened by 3 bases and J by 0 bases, with 9 bases between the two germline ends. The CDR3 has 14 residues. CDR3 nucleotides: TGTGCCAGCAGCTCACAGGGACTGAACACTGAAGCTTTCTTT. Translation gives CASSSQGLNTEAFF.

The rearrangement links TRBV18 to TRBJ1-1; D remains unclear. This CDR3 has 14 amino acids. V lost 0 bases to trimming and J lost 13 bases, with 18 bases between them. The germline gives CDR1 KGHSH, CDR2 LQKENI. The CDR3 sequence: CASSPPSGPLPGFF. CDR3 coding DNA: TGTGCCAGCTCACCACCGAGCGGTCCCCTCCCCGGTTTCTTT.

This chain connects TRBV7-8 to TRBJ1-1, with D unresolved. This CDR3 spans 12 amino acids. Trimming left V 5 bases short and J 3 bases short, with 7 bases between. Germline loops: CDR1 SGHVS, CDR2 FQNEAQ. The CDR3 spells CASSPDYTEAFF. The CDR3 DNA is TGTGCCAGCAGCCCCGACTACACTGAAGCTTTCTTT.

The chain uses TRBV7-9 and TRBJ2-7; tentatively, D is TRBD1 (5 bases). Trimming shortened V by 1 base and J by 6 bases, and 10 bases separated the two germline ends. Germline CDR1 SEHNR, CDR2 FQNEAQ (reference sequence). This CDR3 region has 13 residues. CDR3 residues: CASSLGQGGEQYF. CDR3 coding DNA: TGTGCCAGCAGCTTAGGCCAGGGCGGCGAGCAGTACTTC. Variable domain in full (rest from reference TRBV7-9 and TRBJ2-7): DTGVSQNPRHKITKRGQNVTFRCDPISEHNRLYWYRQTLGQGPEFLTYFQNEAQLEKSRLLSDRFSAERPKGSFSTLEIQRTEQGDSAMYLCASSLGQGGEQYFGPGTRLTVT.

The rearrangement links TRBV3-1 (or the pseudogene TRBV3-2) to TRBJ2-5, with TRBD2 matching 9 bases. CDR1 LGHDT and CDR2 YNNKEL come from the germline V gene (reference sequence). Trimming cost V 4 bases and J 0 bases; bases outside gene matches: 0. This CDR3 region has 14 residues. The chain's CDR3 is CASSRLADQETQYF. CDR3 nucleotide sequence: TGTGCCAGCAGCCGACTAGCGGACCAAGAGACCCAGTACTTC.

This clone has just a few counts. The genes are TRBV4-3 and TRBJ1-2; D uncertain. Trimming pared 0 bases from V and 1 base from J, leaving 3 bases between. The V gene's germline CDR1 is LGHNA and CDR2 YSLEER. This CDR3 region has 13 residues. The CDR3 nucleotides are TGCGCCAGCAGCCAAGACCTTAACTATGGCTACACCTTC. It translates to CASSQDLNYGYTF.

The rearrangement uses TRBV12-3 or TRBV12-4 and TRBJ2-7; D call uncertain. The CDR3 extends over 13 amino acids. The V and J ends lost 3 bases and 1 base respectively, with 7 bases between them. CDR3 nucleotide sequence: TGTGCCAGCAGTTTGGCAGGTTCCTACGAGCAGTACTTC. Translated, it gives CASSLAGSYEQYF.

This chain uses TRBV30 with TRBJ2-3, with D possibly TRBD2 on 5 matching bases. V was pared by 4 bases and J by 0 bases, with 11 bases between. Per the germline V gene, CDR1 is GTSNPN and CDR2 is SVGIG (reference sequence). This CDR3 region has 14 residues. CDR3 sequence: CAWNFGVSTDTQYF. The CDR3, as DNA: TGTGCCTGGAACTTCGGGGTTAGCACAGATACGCAGTATTTT.

This clone has only a few counts. The chain carries TRBV30 and TRBJ1-1, with 7 bases matching TRBD1. This CDR3 contains 11 residues. Trimming took 3 bases from V and 10 from J; bases not matched to a gene: 5. Per germline, CDR1 GTSNPN and CDR2 SVGIG (reference sequence). This CDR3 is CAWRGQGGAFF. In DNA form, the CDR3 reads TGTGCCTGGAGGGGGCAGGGGGGAGCTTTCTTT.

This chain uses TRBV14 with TRBJ2-7; no clear D gene. The CDR3 loop spans 15 amino acids. The germline gives CDR1 SGHDN, CDR2 FVKESK. V was shortened by 0 bases and J by 2 bases, with 11 bases between the two germline ends. The CDR3 loop reads CASSQDSGSAYEQYF. CDR3 in DNA: TGTGCCAGCAGCCAAGACTCCGGGTCGGCCTACGAGCAGTACTTC.

This clone is a singleton in its sample. This chain joins TRBV14 and TRBJ2-1; 7 positions agree with TRBD1. The CDR3 loop spans 15 amino acids. J lost 1 base, V lost 6 bases, and 6 bases had no gene match. Germline values: CDR1 SGHDN, CDR2 FVKESK. CDR3 region: CASRPTGVSYNEQFF. For the CDR3, the DNA is TGTGCCAGCAGACCTACAGGGGTATCCTACAATGAGCAGTTCTTC.

The rearrangement uses TRBV18 and TRBJ2-5; possible D gene TRBD1, 6 bases. V shed 5 bases and J shed 5 bases, with 12 bases lying between them. Germline lookup yields CDR1 KGHSH and CDR2 LQKENI. CDR3 length: 13 residues. The CDR3: CASSSTGGETQYF. CDR3 DNA: TGTGCCAGCTCATCGACAGGCGGGGAGACCCAGTACTTC.

The gene calls are TRBV11-2 and TRBJ1-5; no firm D call. Deletions cut 5 bases from V and 0 bases from J, with 14 bases between. Per the germline V gene, CDR1 is SGHAT and CDR2 is FQNNGV. This CDR3 comprises 16 residues. Written as DNA, the CDR3 is TGTGCCAGCAGCCCCCGCGTGTCGGGTAGCAATCAGCCCCAGCATTTT. Translation: CASSPRVSGSNQPQHF.

The V gene is TRBV2, the J gene TRBJ1-1; TRBD1 agrees at 12 bases. This CDR3 region has 14 residues. V lost 8 bases to trimming and J lost 1 base; unmatched junction nucleotides: 2. Per the germline V gene, CDR1 is SNHLY and CDR2 is FYNNEI. The chain's CDR3 is CASGGQGANTEAFF. The CDR3 DNA reads as TGTGCCAGCGGGGGACAGGGGGCGAACACTGAAGCTTTCTTT.

The chain combines TRBV27 with TRBJ1-2; D might be TRBD1 (5 bases). V shed 6 bases and J shed 2 bases, with 7 bases lying between them. CDR1 and CDR2 (germline): MNHEY, SMNVEV (reference sequence). The CDR3 covers 12 residues. This chain's CDR3 is CASSDSNYGYTF. The CDR3 DNA follows: TGTGCCAGCAGCGACAGCAACTATGGCTACACCTTC.

V gene TRBV7-9 combines with J gene TRBJ1-2; D not certain. From germline, CDR1 is SEHNR and CDR2 FQNEAQ (reference sequence). Trimming removed 2 bases at V and 6 bases at J, with 13 bases between. The CDR3 has 14 residues. CDR3 DNA: TGTGCCAGCAGCTTAATGGTACAGCTACATGGCTACACCTTC. This gives the protein CASSLMVQLHGYTF.

CDR3 sequence (DNA): TGCAGCGTCGAACAGACAGCTAACTATGGCTACACCTTC. Encoded protein: CSVEQTANYGYTF. The chain couples TRBV29-1 to TRBJ1-2; D is possibly TRBD1 (5 bases). Trimming took off 6 bases at V and 0 bases at J, with 11 bases between the two ends. The CDR3 consists of 13 residues. Germline V gene lookup returns CDR1 SQVTM and CDR2 ANQGSEA.

The chain employs TRBV4-1 and TRBJ1-2; 10 bases map to TRBD1. Germline CDR1 and CDR2: MGHRA and YSYEKL. The CDR3 contains 19 residues. After removal of 2 bases from V and 6 bases from J, the junction contained 18 bases not matched to a gene. CDR3 amino acids: CASSQPGRQGAQRVNGYTF. The CDR3 nucleotides read TGCGCCAGCAGCCAACCGGGAAGACAGGGGGCGCAGCGGGTGAATGGCTACACCTTC.

This chain connects TRBV10-2 to TRBJ2-5; D is ambiguous. This CDR3 comprises 13 residues. Trimming removed 4 bases from V and 4 bases from J, with 10 bases in between. CDR1 and CDR2 (germline): WSHSY, SAAADI. The CDR3 sequence: CASSAGFRETQYF. The CDR3 bases are TGCGCCAGCAGTGCCGGGTTTCGAGAGACCCAGTACTTC.

This clone was picked up a small number of times. The rearrangement links TRBV28 to TRBJ1-4; TRBD1 agrees at 9 bases. The germline V gene has CDR1 MDHEN and CDR2 SYDVKM. The CDR3 has 17 amino acids. Unmatched junction bases numbered 14, after V lost 7 bases and J lost 5 bases. Here the CDR3 reads CASTPYGRDRVNEKLFF. The CDR3 DNA follows: TGTGCCAGCACCCCTTACGGTCGGGACAGGGTAAATGAAAAACTGTTTTTT.

This clone came up once. The chain links TRBV11-2 to TRBJ1-1; D is uncertain. This CDR3 region has 16 residues. The V gene lost 3 bases and the J gene lost 0 bases, with 14 bases spanning the gap. Germline CDR1 is SGHAT and CDR2 is FQNNGV. The CDR3 nucleotides are TGTGCCAGCAGCTTCAGAAGCGGAGCTATGAACACTGAAGCTTTCTTT. As protein: CASSFRSGAMNTEAFF.

The V call is TRBV21-1, the J call TRBJ2-5; the D call of TRBD2 is as the table states it, not checked on the DNA. TRBV21-1 represents a pseudogene. The CDR3 covers 16 residues. The CDR3 here is CASSGPSTRGDETQYF. The CDR3 DNA reads as TGTGCCAGCAGCGGCCCGAGTACTCGGGGGGATGAGACCCAGTACTTC.

This chain connects TRBV11-2 to TRBJ2-7; 8 bases line up with TRBD1. CDR1 is SGHAT, CDR2 FQNNGV, per germline. With V trimmed by 4 bases and J by 1 base, 9 bases remained unmatched. This CDR3 is built from 16 residues. CDR3 sequence (DNA): TGTGCCAGCAGCTACAAGTCCGGGACAGGATCCTACGAGCAGTACTTC. It encodes CASSYKSGTGSYEQYF.